This T cell receptor (beta chain) was observed in a study of CD8 T cells in Susac syndrome. RNA, at roughly 0.5 to 1 ug, was reverse transcribed with random hexamers. TCRdb re-analysed the immunoSEQ multiplex PCR reads in MiXCR, keeping a single row per CDR3 protein. The sample has 110,000 or so distinct CDR3 sequences, 85% to 95% seen once. This CDR3 comprises 15 residues. V shed 5 bases and J 6 bases; nucleotides not matched to a gene: 12. CDR1 and CDR2 from the germline V gene are LGHNT and FRNRAP. The chain employs TRBV12-5 and TRBJ1-1; 7 nucleotides match TRBD1. The clonotype originates from a human donor with multiple sclerosis. The sequencing sample was made of CD4+ T cells from PBMCs. The CDR3 DNA reads as TGTGCTAGTGGTCTTGACGCCTCCCAGGGGGCTGAAGCTTTCTTT. It codes for CASGLDASQGAEAFF.